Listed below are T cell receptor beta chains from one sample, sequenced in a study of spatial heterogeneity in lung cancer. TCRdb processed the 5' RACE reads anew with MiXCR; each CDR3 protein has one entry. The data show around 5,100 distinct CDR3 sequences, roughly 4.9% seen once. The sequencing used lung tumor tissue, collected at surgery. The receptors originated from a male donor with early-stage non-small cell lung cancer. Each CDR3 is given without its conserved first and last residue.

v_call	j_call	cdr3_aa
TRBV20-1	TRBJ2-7	SARARDRGGDEQY
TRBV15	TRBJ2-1	ATSREVRTREQF
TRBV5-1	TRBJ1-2	ASSLVGVYGYT
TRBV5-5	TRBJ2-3	ASSLFQGVADTQY
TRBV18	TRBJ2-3	ASSREGTELTDTQY
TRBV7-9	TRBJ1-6	ASSSEQGNWKGSPLH
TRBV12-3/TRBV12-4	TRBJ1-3	ASSRSSGNTIY
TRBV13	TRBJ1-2	ASSFGTFNYGYT
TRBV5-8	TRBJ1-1	AIGTENTEAF
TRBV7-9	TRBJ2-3	ASSVYRTDTQY
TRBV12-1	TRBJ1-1	ASSPDIGNTEAF
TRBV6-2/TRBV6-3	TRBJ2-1	ASSPDRGFGNEQF
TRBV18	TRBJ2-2	ASSPLSGSNTGELF
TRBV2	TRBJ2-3	ASSLRLASTDTQY
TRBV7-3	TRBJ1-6	ASSSGQPENSPLH
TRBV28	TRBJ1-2	ASSLGSYGYT
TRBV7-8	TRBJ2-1	ASSPYRGGGYNEQF
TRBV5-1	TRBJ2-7	ASSLSGTGGYEQY
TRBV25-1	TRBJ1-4	ASSLSRRQGSDEKLF
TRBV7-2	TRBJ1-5	ASSPRTGGDQPQH
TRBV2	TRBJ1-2	ASRGQGWGYT
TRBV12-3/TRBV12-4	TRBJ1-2	ASSLWGQGYGYT
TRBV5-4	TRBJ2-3	ASSWGTSADTQY
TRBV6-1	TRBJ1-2	ASRVQGVGEIGYT
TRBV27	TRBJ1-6	ASSLGHRGRGAYSPLH
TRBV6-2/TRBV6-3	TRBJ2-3	ASSRGTSGSHTQY
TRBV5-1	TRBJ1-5	ASSLGQETNQPQH
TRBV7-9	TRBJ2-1	ASSWGAAVTHEQF
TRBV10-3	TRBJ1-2	AISEGVSYGGYT
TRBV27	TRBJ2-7	ASSLSASGSYEQY
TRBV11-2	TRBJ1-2	ASSLRSDRGRRNT
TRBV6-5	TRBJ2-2	ASKKAGELF
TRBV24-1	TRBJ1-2	ATSDDSAGSLHGYT
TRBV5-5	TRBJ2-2	ASSLETGFGELF
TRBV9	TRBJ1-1	ASSVGQGTEAF
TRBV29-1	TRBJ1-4	SALDPDRGNEKLF
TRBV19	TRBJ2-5	ASSSRRGAQETQY
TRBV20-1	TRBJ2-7	SAWTGGGQY
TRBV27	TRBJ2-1	ASSLGGRSSYNEQF
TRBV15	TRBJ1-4	ATNRGQSSEKLF
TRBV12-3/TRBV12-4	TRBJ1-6	ASSSPGGYSPLH
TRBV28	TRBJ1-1	ASSPPAGEGSEAF
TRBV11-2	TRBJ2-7	ASSFAPSGRNYEQY
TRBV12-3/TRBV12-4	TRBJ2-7	ASSFGHINFYEQY
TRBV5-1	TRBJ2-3	ASSFADSTDTQY
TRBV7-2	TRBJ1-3	ASSWDRVTGTIY
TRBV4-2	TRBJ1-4	ASSLQSRDTLGGKLF
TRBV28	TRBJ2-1	ASSQERGISYNEQF
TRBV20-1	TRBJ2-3	SARTGPTDTQY
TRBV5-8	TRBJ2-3	ASSVGASGRTDTQY
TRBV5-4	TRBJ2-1	ASSRTQGYDEQF
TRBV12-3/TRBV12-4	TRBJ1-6	ASSFVQNNSPLH
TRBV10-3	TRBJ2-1	AISGLSGGRYNEQF
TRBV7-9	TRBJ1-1	ASSALSRNTEAF
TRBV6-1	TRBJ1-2	ASSLRTGSLYGYT